One and the same sample provided the 21 T cell receptor beta chains below, sequenced in a study of siplizumab effects on memory and regulatory T cells. Using immunoSEQ multiplex PCR, the repertoire was profiled, and TCRdb retains in-frame clones only, with some absent. Among roughly 120,000 clones listed, about 95% were seen once. The sequenced sample was non-Treg CD4+ T cells sorted from blood. These receptors all come from a human donor in good health.

The rearrangement uses TRBV11-2 and TRBJ1-1, with TRBD1 matching over 8 bases. With V trimmed by 6 bases and J by 5 bases, 8 bases remained unmatched. The CDR3 totals 14 residues. Per germline, CDR1 SGHAT and CDR2 FQNNGV. CDR3 residues: CASSFGQGLTEAFF. The CDR3 bases are TGTGCCAGCAGTTTCGGACAGGGCCTTACTGAAGCTTTCTTT. Variable domain in full (rest from reference TRBV11-2 and TRBJ1-1): EAGVAQSPRYKIIEKRQSVAFWCNPISGHATLYWYQQILGQGPKLLIQFQNNGVVDDSQLPKDRFSAERLKGVDSTLKIQPAKLEDSAVYLCASSFGQGLTEAFFGQGTRLTVV.

This chain joins TRBV29-1 and TRBJ1-1; D not resolved. CDR1 is SQVTM and CDR2 is ANQGSEA in the germline V gene. V dropped 7 bases and J dropped 8 bases, with 14 bases sitting between them. The length of the CDR3 is 11 residues. For the CDR3, the DNA is TGCAGCGCCTCGATGCGGCCCGAAGCTTTCTTT. Translation gives CSASMRPEAFF.

The chain's CDR3 is CASSYRVNTEAFF. CDR3 sequence (DNA): TGTGCCAGCAGTTACAGGGTGAACACTGAAGCTTTCTTT. The chain employs TRBV6-5 and TRBJ1-1; no reliable D call. CDR1 and CDR2 from the germline V gene are MNHEY and SVGAGI. With 2 bases removed from V and 0 bases from J, the gap between germline ends came to 4 bases. This CDR3 is built from 13 residues.

CDR3 coding DNA: TGCGCCAGCAGTCGTTTCGAGAGCACAGATACGCAGTATTTT. Translated, it gives CASSRFESTDTQYF. This sequence joins TRBV5-1 and TRBJ2-3; no clear D gene. Germline V gene sequence: CDR1 SGHRS, CDR2 YFSETQ. The CDR3 loop spans 14 amino acids. The V end lost 5 bases, the J end lost 0 bases, and 10 bases lay between the germline ends.

The genes are TRBV5-1 and TRBJ2-7; 7 bases map to TRBD1. Looked up from germline, CDR1 is SGHRS and CDR2 is YFSETQ. This CDR3 is 15 amino acids long. The V segment lost 1 base and the J segment 5 bases; nucleotides outside the gene matches: 9. CDR3 protein: CASSLSQGVYHEQYF. In nucleotides, the CDR3 is TGCGCCAGCAGCTTGAGCCAGGGGGTTTACCACGAGCAGTACTTC. Based on the CDR3 plus reference TRBV5-1 and TRBJ2-7, the full variable domain is KAGVTQTPRYLIKTRGQQVTLSCSPISGHRSVSWYQQTPGQGLQFLFEYFSETQRNKGNFPGRFSGRQFSNSRSEMNVSTLELGDSALYLCASSLSQGVYHEQYFGPGTRLTVT.

The chain carries TRBV7-2 and TRBJ1-3, with D unclear. The CDR3 runs 13 residues. Trimming pared 2 bases from V and 8 bases from J, leaving 10 bases between. CDR1 is SGHTA and CDR2 is FQGNSA in the germline V gene. The CDR3 bases are TGTGCCAGCAGCTTACAGCTGAGGGACACCATATATTTT. Protein product: CASSLQLRDTIYF. The complete variable domain, with remaining parts taken from reference TRBV7-2 and TRBJ1-3, reads GAGVSQSPSNKVTEKGKDVELRCDPISGHTALYWYRQSLGQGLEFLIYFQGNSAPDKSGLPSDRFSAERTGGSVSTLTIQRTQQEDSAVYLCASSLQLRDTIYFGEGSWLTVV.

The genes are TRBV5-1 and TRBJ2-7, with 9 bases fitting TRBD1. After removal of 3 bases from V and 3 bases from J, the junction contained 7 bases not matched to a gene. The length of the CDR3 is 15 residues. The germline V gene encodes CDR1 SGHRS and CDR2 YFSETQ. The CDR3 sequence is CASSSGQGGFYEQYF. The CDR3, as DNA: TGCGCCAGCAGCTCGGGACAGGGTGGATTCTACGAGCAGTACTTC. Full variable domain (missing parts from reference TRBV5-1 and TRBJ2-7): KAGVTQTPRYLIKTRGQQVTLSCSPISGHRSVSWYQQTPGQGLQFLFEYFSETQRNKGNFPGRFSGRQFSNSRSEMNVSTLELGDSALYLCASSSGQGGFYEQYFGPGTRLTVT.

The rearrangement uses TRBV5-1 and TRBJ2-2; 13 nucleotides line up with TRBD2. This CDR3 contains 18 residues. With 4 bases clipped from V and 2 bases from J, the junction kept 8 bases outside the gene matches. The V gene's germline CDR1 is SGHRS and CDR2 YFSETQ. CDR3 residues: CASSAGLAGAINTGELFF. CDR3 bases: TGCGCCAGCAGCGCCGGACTAGCGGGGGCGATTAACACCGGGGAGCTGTTTTTT.

CDR3 sequence (DNA): TGCGCCAGCAGCCTACAGGGGGTAGCTGAAAAACTGTTTTTT. It yields the protein CASSLQGVAEKLFF. The chain employs TRBV4-1 and TRBJ1-4; 8 bases are a match to TRBD1. Looked up from germline, CDR1 is MGHRA and CDR2 is YSYEKL. The CDR3 loop spans 14 amino acids. Trimming took 4 bases from V and 7 from J; bases not matched to a gene: 5.

The V gene is TRBV19, the J gene TRBJ1-2, with TRBD1 matching over 7 bases. This CDR3 spans 14 amino acids. Germline V gives CDR1 LNHDA, CDR2 SQIVND (reference sequence). The V gene end was trimmed by 5 bases and the J gene end by 8 bases; junction bases not matched to a gene: 11. The CDR3 nucleotides are TGTGCCAGTAGTGGATGGGGGACAGTCGGGGGCTACACCTTC. It translates to CASSGWGTVGGYTF.

This clone was seen once. This chain connects TRBV6-5 to TRBJ1-2; 7 bases are shared with TRBD1. The CDR3 has 13 residues. Trimming removed 6 bases from V and 6 bases from J; junction bases left unmatched: 7. Germline values: CDR1 MNHEY, CDR2 SVGAGI. The CDR3 DNA reads TGTGCCAGCAGGCCGGCAGGGGGGAATGGCTACACCTTC. This translates into CASRPAGGNGYTF.

The chain combines TRBV7-8 with TRBJ2-3; the D gene is possibly TRBD1 (6 bases). The CDR3 sequence is 16 residues long. V lost 7 bases and J 3 bases, leaving 20 bases between the germline ends. Germline assignment: CDR1 SGHVS and CDR2 FQNEAQ. In nucleotides, the CDR3 is TGTGCCAGCACCGTAAGAGACAGGATAGGGACAGATACGCAGTATTTT. Amino acid sequence: CASTVRDRIGTDTQYF.

CDR3 nucleotide sequence: TGTGCCAGCAGCAAGACTAGCTACGAGCAGTACTTC. It is translated as CASSKTSYEQYF. The chain recombines TRBV7-6 with TRBJ2-7, with D maybe TRBD2 (6 bases). CDR3 length equals 12 residues. CDR1 and CDR2 (germline): SGHVS, FNYEAQ. V was clipped by 5 bases and J by 3 bases, with 8 bases between them.

V and J are TRBV19 and TRBJ2-5; perhaps TRBD1 as D (5 bases). This CDR3 contains 15 residues. With 2 bases removed from V and 3 bases from J, the gap between germline ends came to 13 bases. Per germline, CDR1 LNHDA and CDR2 SQIVND (reference sequence). The CDR3: CASSIIGSGKETQYF. The CDR3 DNA reads as TGTGCCAGTAGTATAATAGGTTCAGGGAAAGAGACCCAGTACTTC.

This rearrangement joins TRBV2 to TRBJ2-3, with TRBD2 matching over 12 bases. The germline gives CDR1 SNHLY, CDR2 FYNNEI. The V segment lost 6 bases and the J segment 4 bases; nucleotides outside the gene matches: 8. The CDR3 consists of 16 residues. CDR3 region: CASRLAGGRTADTQYF. In DNA form, the CDR3 reads TGTGCCAGCAGACTAGCGGGAGGCCGGACTGCAGATACGCAGTATTTT.

The chain carries TRBV9 and TRBJ1-1; 7 bases agree with TRBD1. The trim removed 2 bases at V and 11 bases at J, leaving 9 bases unmatched. In germline, CDR1 is SGDLS, CDR2 YYNGEE. CDR3 length: 13 amino acids. The CDR3 reads CASSVSPQGGAFF. CDR3 bases: TGTGCCAGCAGCGTGAGCCCCCAGGGGGGGGCTTTCTTT.

A single count supports this clone. This chain connects TRBV6-6 to TRBJ2-7; 8 bases match TRBD1. CDR3 size: 14 residues. Germline V gives CDR1 MNHNY, CDR2 SVGAGI (reference sequence). Unmatched junction bases numbered 2, after V lost 2 bases and J lost 2 bases. In DNA form, the CDR3 reads TGTGCCAGCAGTTACGGGACAGGCCCCTACGAGCAGTACTTC. The encoded protein is CASSYGTGPYEQYF.

The V gene is TRBV5-4, the J gene TRBJ2-3; D is tentatively TRBD1 or TRBD2 (6 bases each). This CDR3 comprises 15 residues. Trimming took 0 bases from V and 4 from J, leaving 12 bases between them. Looked up from germline, CDR1 is SGHNT and CDR2 is YYREEE (reference sequence). CDR3 nucleotide sequence: TGTGCCAGCAGCTTGGGTCGGGGGCTGGCAGATACGCAGTATTTT. Its translation: CASSLGRGLADTQYF.

The chain combines TRBV15 with TRBJ2-2, with a possible D match to TRBD1 (5 bases). The germline V gene encodes CDR1 LNHNV and CDR2 YYDKDF (reference sequence). Trimming removed 0 bases from V and 0 bases from J, with 8 bases in between. CDR3 length: 16 residues. The CDR3 DNA follows: TGTGCCACCAGCAGAGACAGGGTTTCGAACACCGGGGAGCTGTTTTTT. It yields the protein CATSRDRVSNTGELFF.

The chain uses TRBV11-3 and TRBJ2-6, with D possibly being TRBD1 or TRBD2 (5 bases each). The CDR3 covers 14 residues. V was clipped by 4 bases and J by 3 bases, with 7 bases between them. CDR1 and CDR2 (germline): SGHNT, YENEEA. DNA of the CDR3: TGTGCCAGCAGCTCGGGGCGTGGGGCCAACGTCCTGACTTTC. Its protein is CASSSGRGANVLTF. Drawing the rest from reference TRBV11-3 and TRBJ2-6, the complete variable domain is EAGVVQSPRYKIIEKKQPVAFWCNPISGHNTLYWYLQNLGQGPELLIRYENEEAVDDSQLPKDRFSAERLKGVDSTLKIQPAELGDSAVYLCASSSGRGANVLTFGAGSRLTVL.

The J gene is TRBJ2-2, the V gene TRBV19; 7 nucleotides align to TRBD1. The CDR3 extends over 14 amino acids. Germline V lookup: CDR1 LNHDA, CDR2 SQIVND (reference sequence). With 8 bases clipped from V and 3 bases from J, the junction kept 6 bases outside the gene matches. CDR3 nucleotide sequence: TGTGCCAGTGCCCCCGGGACAGACACCGGGGAGCTGTTTTTT. It translates to CASAPGTDTGELFF.